Included here is one T cell receptor beta chain sequence, with context. Which antigen it targets is not known. Base qualities are missing; no much larger clone stands one base away. Libraries were constructed by the immunoSEQ multiplex PCR assay. Alongside multiparametric flow cytometry, deep sequencing of rearranged TCR beta loci was used to profile the T cell repertoires. In its TCRdb copy, this immuneACCESS table keeps in-frame sequences only and misses some clones. Where compared with another copy, unresolved V genes explain less than half of these, and the others have no known cause. This sample is represented by over 25,000 clones; over 75% of them were singletons. Jointly, the top ten make up roughly 15% of the sample. The data derive from a study of lymphopenia after photon versus proton radiotherapy (dated by TCRdb to the late 2010s). Describing the broader study: In patients with gastrointestinal tumors who developed high-grade lymphopenia, the study compared the immunological effects of photon radiation therapy with those of proton radiation therapy. The 20 or so patients in the cohort had gastrointestinal tumors, were treated with either photon or proton therapy, and subsequently developed lymphopenia. The study aimed to characterize how the two radiation modalities differ in their impact on the immune system.

The cysteine opens and the phenylalanine closes a CDR3 of 14 amino acids. The retained sequence is limited to the CDR3, 42 bases, with the frame set at the first base. Per the germline V gene, SGHDN is the CDR1 and FVKESK is the CDR2. V is clipped by 4 bases and J by 3 bases, and the sequence between their germline boundaries is 12 bases long. What the research found in general, with its limitations: After the lymphocyte count nadir, repertoires from photon-treated patients showed oligoclonal expansion, particularly of CD8+ Temra cells, and this expansion drove the decline in diversity. Relative stability during treatment was observed in proton-treated patients, whereas loss of naive T cells and TCR diversity and gain of effector/memory populations were observed in photon-treated patients. Across the cohort, a larger post-nadir drop in TCR diversity was inversely correlated with overall survival time among patients who died. The survival association was assessed only in patients who died, and better survival with proton therapy was presented by the authors as a possibility rather than a demonstrated result.

Specimen: peripheral blood, collected from a patient treated with proton-based radiotherapy. This clonotype originated in a woman aged 70-85 years with pancreatic cancer. The chain is encoded by TRBV14 joined to TRBJ1-1, and the D gene may be TRBD1, 6 bases matching. The bases are TGTGCCAGCAGCCTCACAGGGTTGGACACTGAAGCTTTCTTT. This encodes CASSLTGLDTEAFF. Where the CDR3 stops, the reference TRBV14 and TRBJ1-1 genes take over; the full variable domain is EAGVTQFPSHSVIEKGQTVTLRCDPISGHDNLYWYRRVMGKEIKFLLHFVKESKQDESGMPNNRFLAERTGGTYSTLKVQPAELEDSGVYFCASSLTGLDTEAFFGQGTRLTVV.